This passage covers 10 T cell receptor beta chains from one sample sequenced in a study of T cell repertoires in cytomegalovirus infection. TCRdb fed the reads into MiXCR, producing one record per CDR3 protein. The sample holds around 280,000 distinct CDR3 sequences, around 10% seen once. The sequenced sample consisted of PBMCs. These receptors were taken from a human donor in good health (CMV status not recorded). Some clones in this sample may be carry-over from other donors' samples.

This clonotype has at least ten counts. The chain recombines TRBV27 with TRBJ2-7; 8 bases fit TRBD1. The germline gives CDR1 MNHEY, CDR2 SMNVEV (reference sequence). This CDR3 contains 14 residues. Losses at the gene ends were 0 bases for V and 2 bases for J; bases not matched to a gene: 0. In nucleotides, the CDR3 is TGTGCCAGCAGTTTATCGACAGGGGCCTACGAGCAGTACGTC. This translates into CASSLSTGAYEQYV.

The chain recombines TRBV14 with TRBJ2-1; D is possibly TRBD2 (6 bases). V was cut by 2 bases and J by 9 bases, with 17 bases left in between. The CDR3 is 15 amino acids. In germline, CDR1 is SGHDN, CDR2 FVKESK. The CDR3, as DNA: TGTGCCAGCAGCCAACCCGGGACTTCCTTCGGTGAGCAGTTCTTC. It yields the protein CASSQPGTSFGEQFF.

This chain joins TRBV20-1 and TRBJ2-3, with TRBD2 matching over 15 bases. Trimming removed 5 bases from V and 5 bases from J; junction bases left unmatched: 20. Germline V lookup: CDR1 DFQATT, CDR2 SNEGSKA (reference sequence). The CDR3 is made up of 20 amino acids. The CDR3 DNA reads TGCAGTGCTCCCTGGACCGATTTTGGACTAGCGGGGGGGCCAGGAGATACGCAGTATTTT. Residues: CSAPWTDFGLAGGPGDTQYF.

The table lists this clonotype with many counts. V gene TRBV7-2 combines with J gene TRBJ2-7; D possibly matches TRBD1 or TRBD2 (7 bases each). Germline V gives CDR1 SGHTA, CDR2 FQGNSA. Deletions cut 6 bases from V and 5 bases from J, with 17 bases between. The CDR3 has 14 amino acids. CDR3 protein: CASSFRGGRDEQYF. Written as DNA, the CDR3 is TGTGCCAGCAGTTTCAGGGGGGGGAGGGACGAGCAGTACTTC.

In its sample, this clonotype was seen many times. V gene TRBV28 combines with J gene TRBJ2-5, with 7 bases aligning to TRBD2. Germline trimming cut 2 bases from V and 4 bases from J; bases unmatched to any gene: 13. CDR3 size: 17 residues. Germline loops: CDR1 MDHEN, CDR2 SYDVKM. CDR3 nucleotides: TGTGCCAGCAGTTTAATTCGGGACTACTCTTGGCGAGAGACCCAGTACTTC. Translating it yields CASSLIRDYSWRETQYF. The whole variable domain, filled in from reference TRBV28 and TRBJ2-5, reads DVKVTQSSRYLVKRTGEKVFLECVQDMDHENMFWYRQDPGLGLRLIYFSYDVKMKEKGDIPEGYSVSREKKERFSLILESASTNQTSMYLCASSLIRDYSWRETQYFGPGTRLLVL.

Many counts were recorded for this clonotype. J is TRBJ2-4 and V is TRBV25-1; 9 bases are shared with TRBD1. The V and J ends lost 4 bases and 7 bases, in that order; junction bases with no gene match: 8. This CDR3 has 15 amino acids. Germline V lookup: CDR1 MGHDK, CDR2 SYGVNS. The CDR3 loop reads CASSGTGVGENIQYF. DNA of the CDR3: TGTGCCAGCAGTGGGACAGGGGTAGGAGAGAACATTCAGTACTTC. Filled out from reference TRBV25-1 and TRBJ2-4, the complete variable domain reads EADIYQTPRYLVIGTGKKITLECSQTMGHDKMYWYQQDPGMELHLIHYSYGVNSTEKGDLSSESTVSRIRTEHFPLTLESARPSHTSQYLCASSGTGVGENIQYFGAGTRLSVL.

The V call is TRBV5-1, the J call TRBJ2-7, with D possibly called TRBD1 or TRBD2 (5 bases each). The V end was cut by 4 bases, the J end by 6 bases, with 17 bases between. The CDR3 has 14 residues. From germline, CDR1 is SGHRS and CDR2 YFSETQ. The chain's CDR3 is CASSDGTLASEQYV. The CDR3 DNA is TGCGCCAGCAGCGACGGGACCCTGGCGTCCGAGCAGTACGTC.

This clonotype has ten or more counts. The chain couples TRBV12-3 or TRBV12-4 to TRBJ2-2, with D perhaps given as TRBD1 or TRBD2 (5 bases each). CDR3 length: 13 residues. Trimming removed 6 bases from V and 1 base from J, with 6 bases in between. This CDR3 is CASRGVNTGELFF. For the CDR3, the DNA is TGTGCCAGCAGGGGGGTGAACACCGGGGAGCTGTTTTTT.

In its sample, this clonotype was seen once. The CDR3 reads CASSQSGQTFYNEQFF. The DNA for the CDR3 is TGCGCCAGCAGTCAATCGGGACAGACCTTCTACAATGAGCAGTTCTTC. The chain uses TRBV23-1 and TRBJ2-1; 7 bases match TRBD1. TRBV23-1 is marked as an open reading frame, function uncertain. The CDR3 is 16 residues long. V dropped 0 bases and J dropped 3; count of bases not matched to a gene: 5.

This clonotype showed up many times. The chain is built from TRBV6-5 and TRBJ1-5; the D is unclear. V was pared by 6 bases and J by 1 base, with 7 bases between. Germline V gene data show CDR1 as MNHEY and CDR2 as SVGAGI. There are 13 residues in the CDR3. The CDR3 loop is CASSPRSNQPQHF. The CDR3 coding sequence is TGTGCCAGCAGCCCTCGGAGCAATCAGCCCCAGCATTTT.